This entry describes one T cell receptor (beta chain). The data are from a study of CD8 T cells in ankylosing spondylitis. TCRdb called the 5' RACE reads again in MiXCR, with one record for every CDR3 protein. Of around 250,000 distinct CDR3 sequences in the sample, roughly 32% are singletons; the top ten hold about 4.2%. The junction had 13 bases not matched to a gene; V was cut back by 4 bases and J by 8 bases. Germline V gene sequence: CDR1 SGHTA, CDR2 FQGNSA. The CDR3 has 17 amino acids. This receptor was taken from a male donor with ankylosing spondylitis or in good health (not recorded which). This chain uses TRBV7-2 with TRBJ1-6; 8 bases are a match to TRBD1. Source material: blood, either unsorted or a sorted T cell fraction (not recorded which). Here the CDR3 DNA reads TGTGCCAGCAGCTCGGGACAGGAAGGGTTCCCCGATTCACCCCTCCACTTT. It specifies CASSSGQEGFPDSPLHF.